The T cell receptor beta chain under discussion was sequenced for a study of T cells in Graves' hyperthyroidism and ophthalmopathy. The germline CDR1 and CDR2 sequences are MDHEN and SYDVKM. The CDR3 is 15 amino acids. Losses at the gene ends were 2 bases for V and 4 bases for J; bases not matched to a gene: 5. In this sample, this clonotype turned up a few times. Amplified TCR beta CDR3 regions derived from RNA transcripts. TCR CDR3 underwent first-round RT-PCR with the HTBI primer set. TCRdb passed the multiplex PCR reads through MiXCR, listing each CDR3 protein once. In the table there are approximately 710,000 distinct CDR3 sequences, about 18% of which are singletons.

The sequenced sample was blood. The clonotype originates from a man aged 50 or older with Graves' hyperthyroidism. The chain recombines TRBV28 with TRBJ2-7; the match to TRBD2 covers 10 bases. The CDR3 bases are TGTGCCAGCAGTTTAGCTAGCGGGAGCTGGTACGAGCAGTACTTC. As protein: CASSLASGSWYEQYF.